This entry lists 23 T cell receptor beta chains sequenced from one sample in a study of shared clonotypes between healthy human individuals. Naivety among CD8 cells was defined by CD45RO negativity and positive CCR7 selection, thereby excluding terminally differentiated effector memory CD45RA+ cells. Libraries were prepared by immunoSEQ multiplex PCR; TCRdb keeps only in-frame clonotypes and omits some of them. Among 560,000 or so clones listed, 90% to 97% were seen once. The sequenced sample was naive CD8+ T cells sorted from blood. The origin of the receptors is a woman aged 25 to 45 in good health.

The chain couples TRBV6-4 to TRBJ2-7, with D maybe TRBD2 (5 bases). This CDR3 region has 15 residues. The ends were cut back, 0 bases at V and 6 bases at J, with 15 bases in the middle. CDR1 and CDR2 from the germline V gene are MRHNA and SNTAGT. CDR3 nucleotide sequence: TGTGCCAGCAGTGACTCCCGGACTCAAAGAGGCGAGCAGTACTTC. Encoded protein: CASSDSRTQRGEQYF.

The chain links TRBV19 to TRBJ2-7, with 11 bases that match TRBD2. The length of the CDR3 is 17 residues. Germline V lookup: CDR1 LNHDA, CDR2 SQIVND (reference sequence). J was trimmed by 2 bases and V by 5 bases; bases with no gene match: 11. As DNA, the CDR3 is TGTGCCAGTAGTTACGAACTAGCGGGAGAGAGTCCCTACGAGCAGTACTTC. It yields the protein CASSYELAGESPYEQYF.

The rearrangement uses TRBV19 and TRBJ1-4; D may be TRBD1 (5 bases). Trimming removed 0 bases at V and 7 bases at J, with 12 bases between. The CDR3 has 15 amino acids. The V gene's germline CDR1 is LNHDA and CDR2 SQIVND (reference sequence). CDR3 nucleotide sequence: TGTGCCAGTAGTATAGAGCAGGGCCGGCCTGAAAAACTGTTTTTT. It codes for CASSIEQGRPEKLFF.

The gene calls are TRBV2 and TRBJ2-5, with a weak D call TRBD2 (5 bases). The CDR3 contains 15 residues. V lost 10 bases to trimming and J lost 4 bases, with 22 bases between them. Germline lookup yields CDR1 SNHLY and CDR2 FYNNEI. Here the CDR3 reads CATLRRRVEGETQYF. For the CDR3, the DNA is TGTGCCACCCTGAGGAGGCGGGTGGAAGGAGAGACCCAGTACTTC.

This clone was observed a few times. This chain connects TRBV25-1 to TRBJ1-2; D is perhaps TRBD1 (5 bases). Germline V lookup: CDR1 MGHDK, CDR2 SYGVNS. This CDR3 spans 13 amino acids. The V gene lost 1 base and the J gene lost 8 bases, with 11 bases spanning the gap. CDR3 in DNA: TGTGCCAGCAGTGAATCTAGGTGGGGCGGCTACACCTTC. Translated: CASSESRWGGYTF.

This chain connects TRBV13 to TRBJ2-7; a possible D gene is TRBD1 (6 bases). This CDR3 spans 16 amino acids. Trimming removed 5 bases from V and 0 bases from J, with 17 bases in between. Germline loops: CDR1 PRHDT, CDR2 FYEKMQ (reference sequence). This CDR3 reads CASSPRQAYSSYEQYF. CDR3 DNA: TGTGCCAGCAGCCCCCGACAGGCCTATAGCTCCTACGAGCAGTACTTC.

The chain links TRBV27 to TRBJ2-5, with D perhaps TRBD1 or TRBD2 (7 bases each). CDR1 is MNHEY and CDR2 is SMNVEV in the germline V gene (reference sequence). The CDR3 is made up of 14 amino acids. Trimming took off 3 bases at V and 5 bases at J, with 13 bases between the two ends. The CDR3 region has the DNA TGTGCCAGCAGTTTTTACAGGGGAGGGGAGACCCAGTACTTC. Translation: CASSFYRGGETQYF.

The chain uses TRBV13 and TRBJ2-1; the match to TRBD1 covers 9 bases. The CDR3 runs 14 residues. The V segment lost 3 bases and the J segment 6 bases; nucleotides outside the gene matches: 3. Germline-derived CDR1 and CDR2 are PRHDT and FYEKMQ (reference sequence). The CDR3 is CASSFPDRGNEQFF. CDR3 nucleotide sequence: TGTGCCAGCAGCTTCCCGGACAGGGGCAATGAGCAGTTCTTC.

V gene TRBV9 combines with J gene TRBJ1-4; D is ambiguous. The CDR3 runs to 14 residues. Germline values: CDR1 SGDLS, CDR2 YYNGEE. V was shortened by 0 bases and J by 5 bases, with 8 bases between the two germline ends. The CDR3 sequence is CASSVEGGNEKLFF. Written as DNA, the CDR3 is TGTGCCAGCAGCGTAGAGGGTGGAAATGAAAAACTGTTTTTT.

The rearrangement uses TRBV13 and TRBJ1-3; D is ambiguous. The CDR3 consists of 14 residues. Deletions cut 5 bases from V and 0 bases from J, with 8 bases between. The germline gives CDR1 PRHDT, CDR2 FYEKMQ (reference sequence). The CDR3 loop is CASSSPDSGNTIYF. As DNA, the CDR3 is TGTGCCAGCAGCAGCCCTGACTCTGGAAACACCATATATTTT.

The J gene is TRBJ2-7, the V gene TRBV11-2, with a tentative D call TRBD2 (6 bases). V dropped 2 bases and J dropped 7 bases, with 12 bases sitting between them. CDR1 and CDR2 from the germline V gene are SGHAT and FQNNGV. This CDR3 contains 13 residues. DNA of the CDR3: TGTGCCAGCAGCTTACTAGCGCCGGGGGAGCAGTACTTC. Translating it yields CASSLLAPGEQYF.

The chain combines TRBV28 with TRBJ1-2, with a weak D call TRBD1 (5 bases). Trimming stripped 1 base from V and 4 bases from J, with 10 bases between. The CDR3 totals 14 residues. In germline, CDR1 is MDHEN, CDR2 SYDVKM. The CDR3 sequence is CASSLFDSTYGYTF. For the CDR3, the DNA is TGTGCCAGCAGTTTATTCGACAGCACCTATGGCTACACCTTC.

The rearrangement joins TRBV5-5 to TRBJ2-7; D is possibly TRBD1 (5 bases). Germline CDR1 is SGHKS and CDR2 is YYEKEE (reference sequence). Deletions cut 4 bases from V and 5 bases from J, with 25 bases between. CDR3 length: 17 residues. The DNA of the CDR3 is TGTGCCAGCAGCGAATTCCAGGGTCCCATTCTAGGTAACGAGCAGTACTTC. This sequence encodes CASSEFQGPILGNEQYF.

The chain has TRBV28 and TRBJ2-7; 9 bases align to TRBD1. Trimming at V came to 7 bases and at J to 5 bases, leaving 6 bases not matched to a gene. The CDR3 extends over 13 amino acids. Germline V lookup: CDR1 MDHEN, CDR2 SYDVKM. CDR3 coding DNA: TGTGCCAGCACCGGGACAGGGCAGGACGAGCAGTACTTC. Its protein product is CASTGTGQDEQYF.

The J gene is TRBJ1-6, the V gene TRBV28; TRBD1 agrees at 7 bases. The CDR3 has 14 amino acids. The V gene's germline CDR1 is MDHEN and CDR2 SYDVKM. The V gene end was trimmed by 4 bases and the J gene end by 7 bases; junction bases not matched to a gene: 4. This CDR3 is CASSSQGINSPLHF. The CDR3 nucleotides read TGTGCCAGCAGTTCACAGGGGATCAATTCACCCCTCCACTTT.

The chain uses TRBV28 and TRBJ2-2; D gene uncertain. Germline CDR1 is MDHEN and CDR2 is SYDVKM. The CDR3 has 14 residues. Trimming removed 11 bases from V and 1 base from J, with 14 bases in between. DNA of the CDR3: TGTGCCTCCCTCGAGGTAGGGAACACCGGGGAGCTGTTTTTT. Protein sequence: CASLEVGNTGELFF.

This chain joins TRBV5-1 and TRBJ2-7; 12 positions match TRBD1. The V gene end was trimmed by 0 bases and the J gene end by 5 bases; junction bases not matched to a gene: 3. Germline-derived CDR1 and CDR2 are SGHRS and YFSETQ. This CDR3 comprises 15 residues. The chain's CDR3 is CASSLEGQGANEQYF. DNA for the CDR3: TGCGCCAGCAGCTTGGAGGGACAGGGGGCCAACGAGCAGTACTTC.

In regard to this clone: The sample carries other DNA sequences with the same CDR3. The rearrangement joins TRBV13 to TRBJ2-7; no firm D call. This CDR3 contains 13 residues. Per the germline V gene, CDR1 is PRHDT and CDR2 is FYEKMQ (reference sequence). V was trimmed by 1 base and J by 1 base, leaving 5 bases between them. The CDR3 coding sequence is TGTGCCAGCAGCTTAGACGGTTCCTACGAGCAGTACTTC. Its translation is CASSLDGSYEQYF. Supplemented by reference TRBV13 and TRBJ2-7, the full variable domain reads AAGVIQSPRHLIKEKRETATLKCYPIPRHDTVYWYQQGPGQDPQFLISFYEKMQSDKGSIPDRFSAQQFSDYHSELNMSSLELGDSALYFCASSLDGSYEQYFGPGTRLTVT.

V usage is TRBV9 and J usage is TRBJ2-1, with 7 bases identical to TRBD2. Trimming removed 4 bases from V and 6 bases from J; junction bases left unmatched: 1. Germline V lookup: CDR1 SGDLS, CDR2 YYNGEE. The CDR3 has 12 residues. The DNA of the CDR3 is TGTGCCAGCAGCCCGGGGGGCAATGAGCAGTTCTTC. This gives the protein CASSPGGNEQFF.

The chain employs TRBV11-2 and TRBJ2-1; D is ambiguous. V lost 1 base and J 5 bases, leaving 18 bases between the germline ends. CDR3 length: 17 residues. Germline values: CDR1 SGHAT, CDR2 FQNNGV. The CDR3 DNA reads as TGTGCCAGCAGCTTAGGTGGTTCCTACCGGGCGAACAATGAGCAGTTCTTC. Its protein product is CASSLGGSYRANNEQFF.

This sequence joins TRBV29-1 and TRBJ1-1; 11 bases match TRBD1. The trim removed 6 bases at V and 5 bases at J, leaving 20 bases unmatched. Germline V CDR1 and CDR2: SQVTM, ANQGSEA. The CDR3 has 18 residues. CDR3 protein: CSVTDRGRNEGRGTEAFF. The CDR3 DNA reads TGCAGCGTGACGGACAGGGGGCGTAACGAGGGACGGGGAACTGAAGCTTTCTTT.

This chain uses TRBV2 with TRBJ2-7, with D perhaps being TRBD1 or TRBD2 (5 bases each). From germline, CDR1 is SNHLY and CDR2 FYNNEI. The CDR3 loop spans 14 amino acids. V lost 7 bases to trimming and J lost 0 bases, with 13 bases between them. This chain's CDR3 is CASIPGRTSYEQYF. Written as DNA, the CDR3 is TGTGCCAGCATTCCGGGACGGACCTCCTACGAGCAGTACTTC.

The chain's CDR3 is CARREDHAGEQYF. CDR3 DNA: TGTGCCAGGAGGGAGGACCATGCGGGCGAGCAGTACTTC. The chain combines TRBV2 with TRBJ2-7; the D gene is possibly TRBD2 (6 bases). CDR3 length: 13 residues. The germline gives CDR1 SNHLY, CDR2 FYNNEI. Deletions cut 9 bases from V and 6 bases from J, with 18 bases between.